This passage covers 15 T cell receptor beta chains from one sample sequenced in a study of identical twins (dated by TCRdb to between 2015 and 2016). The library was obtained by 5' RACE. Sequenced on an Illumina HiSeq 2000. The raw public reads went through TCRdb reprocessing: fastp at Q25, MiXCR clone calling, in-frame beta chains kept. CDR3 protein sequences are deduplicated, and each keeps its most common genes and DNA. The sample includes 250,000 to 300,000 distinct CDR3 sequences, with roughly 10% observed a single time. The ten largest clones capture around 7.1% of the sample. Separately, the same data were catalogued under a study of yellow fever vaccine responses in identical twins.

Sequenced: CD8+ T cells sorted from blood. The receptors shown here come from a woman aged 18-29 years in good health.

The rearrangement links TRBV5-4 to TRBJ2-3; D might be TRBD1 (6 bases). CDR3 length: 15 amino acids. In germline, CDR1 is SGHNT, CDR2 YYREEE (reference sequence). V dropped 0 bases and J dropped 3 bases, with 11 bases sitting between them. Here the CDR3 reads CASSLDQGWTDTQYF. Here the CDR3 DNA reads TGTGCCAGCAGCTTGGACCAGGGGTGGACAGATACGCAGTATTTT.

This chain connects TRBV7-9 to TRBJ2-7; tentative D call: TRBD2 (6 bases). Germline V CDR1 and CDR2: SEHNR, FQNEAQ (reference sequence). V was trimmed by 0 bases and J by 3 bases, leaving 12 bases between them. The CDR3 contains 15 residues. The CDR3 DNA sequence: TGTGCCAGCAGCTTAGCGGGGGAGGTTATCTACGAGCAGTACTTC. It specifies CASSLAGEVIYEQYF. Based on the CDR3 plus reference TRBV7-9 and TRBJ2-7, the full variable domain is DTGVSQNPRHKITKRGQNVTFRCDPISEHNRLYWYRQTLGQGPEFLTYFQNEAQLEKSRLLSDRFSAERPKGSFSTLEIQRTEQGDSAMYLCASSLAGEVIYEQYFGPGTRLTVT.

This clonotype came up a few times. This chain connects TRBV28 to TRBJ1-1; D is ambiguous. Trimming took 3 bases from V and 1 from J, leaving 9 bases between them. Per germline, CDR1 MDHEN and CDR2 SYDVKM. CDR3 length: 14 amino acids. The CDR3 nucleotides read TGTGCCAGCAGTTTCACAGCCCGGAACACTGAAGCTTTCTTT. It is translated as CASSFTARNTEAFF.

The chain has TRBV6-2 or TRBV6-3 and TRBJ2-1; 7 bases are a match to TRBD1. There are 15 residues in the CDR3. Losses at the gene ends were 2 bases for V and 6 bases for J; bases not matched to a gene: 7. Germline V gene sequence: CDR1 MNHEY, CDR2 SVGEGT. CDR3 protein: CASSYDRALGNEQFF. The DNA of the CDR3 is TGTGCCAGCAGTTACGACAGGGCTCTGGGCAATGAGCAGTTCTTC.

The chain carries TRBV29-1 and TRBJ2-7; 12 bases match TRBD1. Germline CDR1 reads SQVTM; CDR2 reads ANQGSEA. V gave up 0 bases and J gave up 2 bases; unmatched junction bases: 2. This CDR3 spans 15 amino acids. As DNA, the CDR3 is TGCAGCGTTGAAGAGAGGGACAGGGGGCCCTACGAGCAGTACTTC. This sequence encodes CSVEERDRGPYEQYF.

The CDR3 coding sequence is TGTGCCTGGAATGCAAATGAGCAGTTCTTC. This gives the protein CAWNANEQFF. V usage is TRBV30 and J usage is TRBJ2-1; D is unresolved. The CDR3 spans 10 residues. In germline, CDR1 is GTSNPN, CDR2 SVGIG (reference sequence). V was shortened by 4 bases and J by 7 bases, with 5 bases between the two germline ends.

This sequence joins TRBV11-2 and TRBJ2-4; D gene ambiguous. The germline gives CDR1 SGHAT, CDR2 FQNNGV. The CDR3 is 19 amino acids. The V end was cut by 0 bases, the J end by 2 bases, with 20 bases between. The CDR3 loop reads CASSLDIWKNKASKNIQYF. The CDR3, as DNA: TGTGCCAGCAGCTTAGATATTTGGAAGAACAAGGCGTCCAAAAACATTCAGTACTTC.

This clonotype was found a few times. V gene TRBV29-1 combines with J gene TRBJ2-3; the D gene could be TRBD1 or TRBD2 (5 bases each). V gave up 1 base and J gave up 2 bases, with 19 bases separating them. This CDR3 is 17 amino acids long. The germline CDR1 and CDR2 sequences are SQVTM and ANQGSEA. The CDR3 spells CSVEGERGRADTDTQYF. As DNA, the CDR3 is TGCAGCGTTGAAGGGGAGAGGGGTAGGGCTGACACAGATACGCAGTATTTT.

The chain carries TRBV27 and TRBJ1-2; the match to TRBD1 covers 7 bases. The CDR3 length is 16 residues. V dropped 5 bases and J dropped 0; count of bases not matched to a gene: 9. Per germline, CDR1 MNHEY and CDR2 SMNVEV (reference sequence). The CDR3 coding sequence is TGTGCCAGCAGTCCCAGGGACAGCACTCCTAACTATGGCTACACCTTC. It codes for CASSPRDSTPNYGYTF.

V is TRBV11-2 and J is TRBJ2-1; unclear D gene. CDR1 and CDR2 (germline): SGHAT, FQNNGV. CDR3 length: 13 residues. V lost 2 bases to trimming and J lost 12 bases, with 14 bases between them. Here the CDR3 DNA reads TGTGCCAGCAGCTTAATAAGGGATGATGCGCAGTTCTTC. Its protein is CASSLIRDDAQFF.

This clonotype has at least ten counts. The rearrangement joins TRBV7-9 to TRBJ2-7; possibly TRBD2 for D (6 bases). The CDR3 length is 13 residues. Germline CDR1 SEHNR, CDR2 FQNEAQ (reference sequence). V lost 5 bases to trimming and J lost 4 bases, with 12 bases between them. Written as DNA, the CDR3 is TGTGCCAGCAGCATCGGGACTTCTTACGAGCAGTACTTC. Its protein is CASSIGTSYEQYF.

This clonotype was seen a handful of times. The V and J genes are TRBV19 and TRBJ1-1, with D tentatively TRBD1 (5 bases). Trimming took off 0 bases at V and 5 bases at J, with 13 bases between the two ends. The CDR3 totals 15 residues. Germline V gene lookup returns CDR1 LNHDA and CDR2 SQIVND (reference sequence). The CDR3, as DNA: TGTGCCAGTAGTATAGATCCTCCAGGGTGGACTGAAGCTTTCTTT. Residues: CASSIDPPGWTEAFF.

This clonotype has more than one count but fewer than ten. The chain couples TRBV7-8 to TRBJ2-3, with unresolved D. The ends were cut back, 1 base at V and 2 bases at J, with 16 bases in the middle. Looked up from germline, CDR1 is SGHVS and CDR2 is FQNEAQ. The CDR3 sequence is 17 residues long. In nucleotides, the CDR3 is TGTGCCAGCAGCTTAGACCGAGCCATAATGATCACAGATACGCAGTATTTT. It specifies CASSLDRAIMITDTQYF.

In this sample, this clonotype turned up many times. The chain joins TRBV20-1 to TRBJ2-3; D is undetermined. V was pared by 0 bases and J by 2 bases, with 6 bases between. CDR1 and CDR2 from the germline V gene are DFQATT and SNEGSKA (reference sequence). This CDR3 has 13 residues. The CDR3 protein is CSARDGLTDTQYF. DNA for the CDR3: TGCAGTGCTAGAGATGGTCTCACAGATACGCAGTATTTT.

This clonotype was seen many times. The chain carries TRBV11-2 and TRBJ2-1; 7 nucleotides align to TRBD2. The CDR3 is made up of 18 amino acids. Germline CDR1 reads SGHAT; CDR2 reads FQNNGV. The ends lost 5 bases at V and 0 bases at J; junction bases unmatched: 13. The CDR3 protein is CASSQPQKGGSSYNEQFF. The CDR3 DNA reads as TGTGCCAGCAGCCAACCCCAGAAGGGCGGGAGCTCCTACAATGAGCAGTTCTTC.